This entry describes one T cell receptor (beta chain). This sample also contains other DNA sequences that code for the same CDR3. The data belong to a study of blood T cell repertoires in COVID-19. Overall study: Some COVID-19 samples were acute and others convalescent; all came from the United States, Italy and Spain.

As originally analysed: Amplification of reference gene primers provided the estimated nucleated cell counts. Using immunoSEQ multiplex PCR, the repertoire was profiled, and TCRdb retains in-frame clones only, with some absent. V and J calls and clone size follow that table, whereas D and trimming were derived from the DNA. The top ten hold around 15% of the sample, which has about 60,000 clones, roughly 85% seen once. The CDR3 sequence is 15 residues long. Trimming took 0 bases from V and 2 from J, leaving 11 bases between them. The V gene's germline CDR1 is SGHRS and CDR2 YFSETQ. The chain couples TRBV5-1 to TRBJ2-5; perhaps TRBD2 as D (6 bases). This clonotype was sampled from a human donor in a cohort sampled during active COVID-19. The sample comprised peripheral blood. CDR3 sequence reads: CASSLVPGGQETQYF. In DNA, the CDR3 is TGCGCCAGCAGCTTGGTGCCCGGGGGACAAGAGACCCAGTACTTC.